The 6 T cell receptor beta chains given below trace back to one sample, sequenced in a study of blood T cell repertoires in COVID-19. The data were produced by immunoSEQ multiplex PCR, yet TCRdb's version contains in-frame clones alone and is incomplete. The sample has some 190,000 clones, about 85% seen once. Specimen: peripheral blood. These receptors were obtained from a man older than 75 with COVID-19, enrolled during active disease.

This chain joins TRBV7-2 and TRBJ1-2; 7 nucleotides match TRBD1. V gave up 4 bases and J gave up 6 bases; unmatched junction bases: 8. This CDR3 contains 14 residues. In germline, CDR1 is SGHTA, CDR2 FQGNSA. The CDR3 is CASSSFGQAHGYTF. The CDR3, as DNA: TGTGCCAGCAGCTCATTCGGACAGGCCCATGGCTACACCTTC. Drawing the rest from reference TRBV7-2 and TRBJ1-2, the complete variable domain is GAGVSQSPSNKVTEKGKDVELRCDPISGHTALYWYRQSLGQGLEFLIYFQGNSAPDKSGLPSDRFSAERTGGSVSTLTIQRTQQEDSAVYLCASSSFGQAHGYTFGSGTRLTVV.

The chain recombines TRBV27 with TRBJ2-3; no firm D call. From germline, CDR1 is MNHEY and CDR2 SMNVEV (reference sequence). The V end lost 0 bases, the J end lost 3 bases, and 13 bases lay between the germline ends. The CDR3 is 16 residues long. The CDR3 spells CASSLSMASFTDTQYF. Written as DNA, the CDR3 is TGTGCCAGCAGTTTATCAATGGCTAGTTTTACAGATACGCAGTATTTT.

The V gene is TRBV10-3, the J gene TRBJ1-1; 8 bases are a match to TRBD1. CDR1 is ENHRY and CDR2 is SYGVKD in the germline V gene. The CDR3 spans 19 residues. J was trimmed by 0 bases and V by 0 bases; bases with no gene match: 12. The CDR3 DNA is TGTGCCATCAGTGAGTCCGGGACAGGTAAAAAATCTATGAACACTGAAGCTTTCTTT. Its protein is CAISESGTGKKSMNTEAFF.

The chain has TRBV4-2 and TRBJ1-6, with TRBD1 matching over 8 bases. The CDR3 loop spans 17 amino acids. The J segment lost 4 bases and the V segment lost 0 bases, leaving 5 bases of the junction unmatched. Germline V gene data show CDR1 as LGHNA and CDR2 as YNFKEQ. CDR3 coding DNA: TGTGCCAGCAGCCAAGACTGGGACAGGAGTTATAATTCACCCCTCCACTTT. Its protein product is CASSQDWDRSYNSPLHF.

The chain uses TRBV6-5 and TRBJ1-2, with no clear D. Trimming stripped 6 bases from V and 3 bases from J, with 11 bases between. The CDR3 length is 13 residues. Germline V gives CDR1 MNHEY, CDR2 SVGAGI. For the CDR3, the DNA is TGTGCCAGCAGCCCCCTTGGAGACTATGGCTACACCTTC. This sequence encodes CASSPLGDYGYTF.

The chain links TRBV7-8 to TRBJ1-4, with D possibly being TRBD1 (5 bases). The CDR3 extends over 13 amino acids. V lost 1 base and J lost 7, with 7 bases in between. Germline V gives CDR1 SGHVS, CDR2 FQNEAQ. The CDR3 loop is CASSLGGGEKLFF. The CDR3 nucleotides read TGTGCCAGCAGCTTAGGGGGGGGTGAAAAACTGTTTTTT.